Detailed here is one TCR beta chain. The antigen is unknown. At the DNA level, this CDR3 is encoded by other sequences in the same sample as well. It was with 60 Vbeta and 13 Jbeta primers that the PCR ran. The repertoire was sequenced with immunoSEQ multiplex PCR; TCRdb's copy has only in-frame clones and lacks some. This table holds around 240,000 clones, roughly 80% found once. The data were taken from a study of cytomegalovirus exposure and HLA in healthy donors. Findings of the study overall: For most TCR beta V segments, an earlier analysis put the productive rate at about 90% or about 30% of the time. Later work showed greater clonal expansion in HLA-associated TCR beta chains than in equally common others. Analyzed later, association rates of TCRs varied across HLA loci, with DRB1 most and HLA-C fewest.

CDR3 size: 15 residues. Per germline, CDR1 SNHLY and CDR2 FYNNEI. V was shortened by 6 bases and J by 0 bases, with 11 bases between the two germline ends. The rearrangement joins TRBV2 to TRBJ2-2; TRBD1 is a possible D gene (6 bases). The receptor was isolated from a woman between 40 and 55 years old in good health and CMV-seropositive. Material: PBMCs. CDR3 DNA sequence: TGTGCCAGCAGGAGTCAGGGGACGAACACCGGGGAGCTGTTTTTT. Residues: CASRSQGTNTGELFF.